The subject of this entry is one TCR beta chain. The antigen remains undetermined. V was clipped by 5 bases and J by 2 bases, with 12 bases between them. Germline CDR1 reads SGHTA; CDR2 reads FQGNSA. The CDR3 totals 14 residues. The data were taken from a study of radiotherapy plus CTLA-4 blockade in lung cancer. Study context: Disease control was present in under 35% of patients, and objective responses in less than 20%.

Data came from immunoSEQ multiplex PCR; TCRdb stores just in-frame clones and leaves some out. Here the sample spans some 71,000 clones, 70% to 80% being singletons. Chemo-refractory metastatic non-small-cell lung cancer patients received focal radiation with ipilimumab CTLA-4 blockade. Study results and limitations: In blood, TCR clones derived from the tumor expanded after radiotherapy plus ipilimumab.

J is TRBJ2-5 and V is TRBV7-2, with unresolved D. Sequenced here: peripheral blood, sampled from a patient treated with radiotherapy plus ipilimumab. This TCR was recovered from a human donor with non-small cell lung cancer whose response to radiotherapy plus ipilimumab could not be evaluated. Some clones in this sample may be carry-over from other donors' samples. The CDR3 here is CASSPGSPQETQYF. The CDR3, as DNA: TGTGCCAGCAGCCCCGGGTCACCACAAGAGACCCAGTACTTC.